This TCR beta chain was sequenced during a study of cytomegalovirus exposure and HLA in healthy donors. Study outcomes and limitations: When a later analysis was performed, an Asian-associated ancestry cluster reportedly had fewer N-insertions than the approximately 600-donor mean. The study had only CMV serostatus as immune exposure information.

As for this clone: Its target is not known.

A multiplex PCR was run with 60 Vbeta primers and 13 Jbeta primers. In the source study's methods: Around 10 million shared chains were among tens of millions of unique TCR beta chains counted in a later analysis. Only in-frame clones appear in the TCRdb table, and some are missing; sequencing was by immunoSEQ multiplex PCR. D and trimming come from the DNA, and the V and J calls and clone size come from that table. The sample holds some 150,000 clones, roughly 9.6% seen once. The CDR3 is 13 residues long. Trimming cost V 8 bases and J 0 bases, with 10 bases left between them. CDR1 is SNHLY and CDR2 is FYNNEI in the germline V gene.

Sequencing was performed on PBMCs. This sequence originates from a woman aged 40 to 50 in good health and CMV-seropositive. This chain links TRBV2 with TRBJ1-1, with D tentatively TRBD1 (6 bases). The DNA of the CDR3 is TGTGCCAGCGGAAGACAGGTGAACACTGAAGCTTTCTTT. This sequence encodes CASGRQVNTEAFF.